Below are 30 T cell receptor beta chains sequenced from a single sample in a study of blood T cell repertoires in COVID-19. The table came from immunoSEQ multiplex PCR; TCRdb's copy has only in-frame clones and leaves some out. This sample has about 300,000 clones, with roughly 90% found just once. Sequencing input: PBMCs or T cells enriched from blood (not recorded which). All receptors derive from a woman under 30 with acute COVID-19.

V and J are TRBV6-4 and TRBJ2-7, with a possible D match to TRBD2 (6 bases). Trimming shortened V by 3 bases and J by 0 bases, and 9 bases separated the two germline ends. Germline V gene sequence: CDR1 MRHNA, CDR2 SNTAGT. The CDR3 length is 14 residues. The CDR3 DNA reads TGTGCCAGCAGTGAGACGGGAGACTCCTACGAGCAGTACTTC. It specifies CASSETGDSYEQYF.

This chain links TRBV9 with TRBJ2-1; no firm D call. The CDR3 totals 11 residues. Trimming left V 3 bases short and J 5 bases short, with 3 bases between. The germline V gene encodes CDR1 SGDLS and CDR2 YYNGEE. CDR3 DNA: TGTGCCAGCAGCGCCAACAATGAGCAGTTCTTC. It translates to CASSANNEQFF.

The rearrangement uses TRBV28 and TRBJ2-3; D call uncertain. CDR1 is MDHEN and CDR2 is SYDVKM in the germline V gene. Trimming shortened V by 5 bases and J by 6 bases, and 15 bases separated the two germline ends. The CDR3 totals 14 residues. CDR3 loop: CASSPVRSSDTQYF. CDR3 nucleotide sequence: TGTGCCAGCAGTCCCGTTCGGTCCTCGGATACGCAGTATTTT. Drawing the rest from reference TRBV28 and TRBJ2-3, the complete variable domain is DVKVTQSSRYLVKRTGEKVFLECVQDMDHENMFWYRQDPGLGLRLIYFSYDVKMKEKGDIPEGYSVSREKKERFSLILESASTNQTSMYLCASSPVRSSDTQYFGPGTRLTVL.

CDR3 bases: TGTGCCAGTAGTATGCAGGGAAGCTGGGCCAGCACTGAAGCTTTCTTT. Translated: CASSMQGSWASTEAFF. This sequence joins TRBV19 and TRBJ1-1; tentative D call: TRBD1 (5 bases). With 3 bases removed from V and 4 bases from J, the gap between germline ends came to 18 bases. There are 16 residues in the CDR3. Germline CDR1 LNHDA, CDR2 SQIVND (reference sequence).

This CDR3 reads CASSDRGKREKLFF. Written as DNA, the CDR3 is TGTGCCAGCAGTGACAGGGGGAAGAGGGAAAAACTGTTTTTT. The J gene is TRBJ1-4, the V gene TRBV6-6, with TRBD1 matching 9 bases. V shed 5 bases and J 8 bases; nucleotides not matched to a gene: 6. Germline V gives CDR1 MNHNY, CDR2 SVGAGI (reference sequence). The CDR3 spans 14 residues.

The chain recombines TRBV28 with TRBJ2-7; possibly TRBD1 for D (6 bases). Trimming left V 5 bases short and J 3 bases short, with 14 bases between. This CDR3 is built from 14 residues. Per germline, CDR1 MDHEN and CDR2 SYDVKM. The chain's CDR3 is CASSVQGRLYEQYF. The CDR3 DNA reads TGTGCCAGCAGTGTACAGGGCAGGCTCTACGAGCAGTACTTC.

J is TRBJ1-4 and V is TRBV5-8; TRBD1 agrees at 8 bases. From germline, CDR1 is SGHTS and CDR2 YDEGEE. The CDR3 is made up of 16 amino acids. Losses at the gene ends were 5 bases for V and 8 bases for J; bases not matched to a gene: 14. The CDR3 nucleotides are TGTGCCAGCAGGTTCGGCGACAGGGGATCTTGGGAAAAACTGTTTTTT. It yields the protein CASRFGDRGSWEKLFF.

This clone showed up just once. The V call is TRBV23-1, the J call TRBJ2-4, with D unresolved. TRBV23-1 is an ORF for which the function is uncertain. V was cut by 3 bases and J by 0 bases, with 18 bases left in between. The CDR3 is 18 residues long. CDR3 coding DNA: TGCGCCAGCAGTCAGCTCCCGACTCCTGAACTAGCCAAAAACATTCAGTACTTC. This gives the protein CASSQLPTPELAKNIQYF.

V gene TRBV27 combines with J gene TRBJ1-3; possibly TRBD1 for D (5 bases). Germline CDR1 is MNHEY and CDR2 is SMNVEV (reference sequence). Trimming took 3 bases from V and 6 from J, leaving 21 bases between them. CDR3 length: 17 amino acids. The CDR3: CASSLNLGGVGANTIYF. Here the CDR3 DNA reads TGTGCCAGCAGTTTGAATCTTGGCGGGGTAGGGGCAAACACCATATATTTT.

The rearrangement joins TRBV5-1 to TRBJ2-5, with TRBD2 identical over 12 bases. The CDR3 is made up of 16 amino acids. Unmatched junction bases numbered 7, after V lost 2 bases and J lost 5 bases. Germline values: CDR1 SGHRS, CDR2 YFSETQ. In DNA, the CDR3 is TGCGCCAGCAGCTTACGACTAGCGGGAGAAGGGGAGACCCAGTACTTC. Encoded protein: CASSLRLAGEGETQYF.

The V gene is TRBV7-9, the J gene TRBJ2-1; 8 positions match TRBD2. V shed 2 bases, J shed 8 bases, and the junction held 8 bases outside the gene matches. CDR3 size: 15 residues. Per germline, CDR1 SEHNR and CDR2 FQNEAQ (reference sequence). DNA of the CDR3: TGTGCCAGCAGCTTACTAAGCGGGAGTCACGATGAGCAGTTCTTC. This sequence encodes CASSLLSGSHDEQFF.

V usage is TRBV29-1 and J usage is TRBJ2-7; 7 bases map to TRBD1. With V trimmed by 4 bases and J by 7 bases, 13 bases remained unmatched. CDR1 and CDR2 (germline): SQVTM, ANQGSEA. This CDR3 contains 14 residues. The CDR3 bases are TGCAGCGTTGGATGGGACAGCCAAACCTTAGAGCAGTACTTC. Residues: CSVGWDSQTLEQYF.

The chain uses TRBV7-8 and TRBJ1-6; D is possibly TRBD1 (6 bases). The V gene's germline CDR1 is SGHVS and CDR2 FQNEAQ. The CDR3 covers 16 residues. V dropped 2 bases and J dropped 11 bases, with 19 bases sitting between them. The DNA of the CDR3 is TGTGCCAGCAGCTTAACGATAAGGGACATTTGGGCACCCCTCCACTTT. Translation: CASSLTIRDIWAPLHF.

Notes on this clone: One junction end disagrees with the germline gene, perhaps due to a read error. The chain couples TRBV7-7 to TRBJ2-6; 8 bases match TRBD1. The germline CDR1 and CDR2 sequences are SSHAT and FNYEAQ (reference sequence). This CDR3 contains 19 residues. CDR3 sequence: CASSPGDRRPPSGANVLTF. The CDR3 DNA follows: TGTGCTAGCAGTCCCGGGGACAGGCGACCTCCATCTGGGGCCAACGTCCTGACTTTC.

The DNA of the CDR3 is TGTGCCACCAGCGCACGACAGGGGGCGAAAAGTTCACCCCTCCACTTT. The encoded protein is CATSARQGAKSSPLHF. The J gene is TRBJ1-6, the V gene TRBV15; 10 nucleotides match TRBD1. Germline lookup yields CDR1 LNHNV and CDR2 YYDKDF (reference sequence). The CDR3 loop spans 16 amino acids. J lost 9 bases, V lost 5 bases, and 10 bases had no gene match.

The CDR3 loop is CAWSNFYGYTF. Written as DNA, the CDR3 is TGTGCCTGGTCCAATTTTTATGGCTACACCTTC. The chain couples TRBV30 to TRBJ1-2, with D unresolved. The V end was cut by 5 bases, the J end by 5 bases, with 9 bases between. Germline V lookup: CDR1 GTSNPN, CDR2 SVGIG (reference sequence). The CDR3 runs to 11 residues.

The gene calls are TRBV2 and TRBJ1-2; 7 nucleotides align to TRBD1. CDR1 and CDR2 (germline): SNHLY, FYNNEI. The V and J ends lost 3 bases and 7 bases, in that order; junction bases with no gene match: 5. The length of the CDR3 is 13 residues. The CDR3 spells CASSEGRGFGYTF. CDR3 nucleotides: TGTGCCAGCAGTGAGGGCAGGGGGTTTGGCTACACCTTC.

J is TRBJ2-7 and V is TRBV6-2 or TRBV6-3; 10 bases match TRBD1. CDR3 length: 15 residues. V trimming: 5 bases; J trimming: 2 bases; junction bases outside the gene matches: 6. CDR1 is MNHEY and CDR2 is SVGEGT in the germline V gene. The CDR3 spells CASSTWDRGTYEQYF. The CDR3 DNA reads as TGTGCCAGCAGTACCTGGGACAGGGGAACCTACGAGCAGTACTTC.

The V gene is TRBV7-9, the J gene TRBJ2-5, with TRBD2 matching 7 bases. CDR3 length: 14 residues. Looked up from germline, CDR1 is SEHNR and CDR2 is FQNEAQ (reference sequence). The junction had 5 bases not matched to a gene; V was cut back by 1 base and J by 6 bases. The chain's CDR3 is CASSLEAGVKTQYF. CDR3 nucleotides: TGTGCCAGCAGCTTAGAGGCGGGGGTGAAGACCCAGTACTTC. Filled out from reference TRBV7-9 and TRBJ2-5, the complete variable domain reads DTGVSQNPRHKITKRGQNVTFRCDPISEHNRLYWYRQTLGQGPEFLTYFQNEAQLEKSRLLSDRFSAERPKGSFSTLEIQRTEQGDSAMYLCASSLEAGVKTQYFGPGTRLLVL.

The chain carries TRBV19 and TRBJ1-1; 9 nucleotides line up with TRBD1. Germline V lookup: CDR1 LNHDA, CDR2 SQIVND (reference sequence). The V segment lost 8 bases and the J segment 6 bases; nucleotides outside the gene matches: 13. The CDR3 extends over 15 amino acids. Here the CDR3 reads CASRGRTGAPPEAFF. In DNA form, the CDR3 reads TGTGCCAGTCGGGGGAGGACAGGGGCCCCTCCTGAAGCTTTCTTT.

V is TRBV7-9 and J is TRBJ1-4; D might be TRBD1 (6 bases). V shed 5 bases and J shed 7 bases, with 17 bases lying between them. Germline V gene data show CDR1 as SEHNR and CDR2 as FQNEAQ (reference sequence). This CDR3 has 15 amino acids. The CDR3 protein is CASSQGSGSGEKLFF. The CDR3 region has the DNA TGTGCCAGCAGCCAGGGGTCGGGAAGTGGTGAAAAACTGTTTTTT. Full variable domain (remainder filled in from reference TRBV7-9 and TRBJ1-4): DTGVSQNPRHKITKRGQNVTFRCDPISEHNRLYWYRQTLGQGPEFLTYFQNEAQLEKSRLLSDRFSAERPKGSFSTLEIQRTEQGDSAMYLCASSQGSGSGEKLFFGSGTQLSVL.

V is TRBV18 and J is TRBJ1-5; D is perhaps TRBD1 (6 bases). With 0 bases removed from V and 7 bases from J, the gap between germline ends came to 13 bases. The CDR3 length is 15 residues. Germline CDR1 is KGHSH and CDR2 is LQKENI. The CDR3 nucleotides are TGTGCCAGCTCACCACCGGGCAGGGGAGGGCAGCCCCAGCATTTT. Translation gives CASSPPGRGGQPQHF.

The gene calls are TRBV18 and TRBJ1-6; weak D call: TRBD1 (5 bases). The CDR3 runs to 15 residues. Germline CDR1 and CDR2: KGHSH and LQKENI. V dropped 6 bases and J dropped 5 bases, with 14 bases sitting between them. CDR3: CASSQGQINNSPLHF. The CDR3 DNA sequence: TGTGCCAGCTCCCAGGGCCAGATTAATAATTCACCCCTCCACTTT.

This rearrangement joins TRBV28 to TRBJ1-5; D not resolved. Germline V gene data show CDR1 as MDHEN and CDR2 as SYDVKM. CDR3 length: 16 residues. V dropped 3 bases and J dropped 0 bases, with 12 bases sitting between them. The CDR3 is CASSLKSYYSNQPQHF. The CDR3 DNA is TGTGCCAGCAGTTTGAAATCCTATTATAGCAATCAGCCCCAGCATTTT. The full variable domain, its missing parts supplied by reference TRBV28 and TRBJ1-5, is DVKVTQSSRYLVKRTGEKVFLECVQDMDHENMFWYRQDPGLGLRLIYFSYDVKMKEKGDIPEGYSVSREKKERFSLILESASTNQTSMYLCASSLKSYYSNQPQHFGDGTRLSIL.

The chain combines TRBV9 with TRBJ1-4; the D gene is possibly TRBD1 (5 bases). In germline, CDR1 is SGDLS, CDR2 YYNGEE. This CDR3 region has 15 residues. Trimming took off 3 bases at V and 8 bases at J, with 17 bases between the two ends. The CDR3 loop is CASSASGNDREKLFF. The DNA for the CDR3 is TGTGCCAGCAGCGCTTCAGGGAACGATCGGGAAAAACTGTTTTTT.

The gene calls are TRBV9 and TRBJ1-6; weak D call: TRBD1 (5 bases). V lost 4 bases, J lost 4 bases, and 15 bases lay in between. This CDR3 is 16 amino acids long. CDR1 and CDR2 from the germline V gene are SGDLS and YYNGEE. CDR3 DNA: TGTGCCAGCAGCTTCGGACACGGACAATATAATTCACCCCTCCACTTT. Encoded protein: CASSFGHGQYNSPLHF.

The chain links TRBV30 to TRBJ2-1; 7 bases align to TRBD2. This CDR3 spans 15 amino acids. With 3 bases clipped from V and 7 bases from J, the junction kept 12 bases outside the gene matches. CDR1 is GTSNPN, CDR2 SVGIG, per germline (reference sequence). CDR3 nucleotides: TGTGCCTGGAGAGGAGGGGCGGGAGTTCAAAATGAGCAGTTCTTC. Translated: CAWRGGAGVQNEQFF.

The CDR3 DNA sequence: TGTGCCAGCTGGGGCGGGAGTCGCGAGCAGTACTTC. It is translated as CASWGGSREQYF. The V gene is TRBV28, the J gene TRBJ2-7, with TRBD2 matching 7 bases. Germline values: CDR1 MDHEN, CDR2 SYDVKM. This CDR3 contains 12 residues. With V trimmed by 8 bases and J by 6 bases, 7 bases remained unmatched.

This chain connects TRBV28 to TRBJ1-1; the D gene is possibly TRBD1 (6 bases). The V end lost 6 bases, the J end lost 5 bases, and 13 bases lay between the germline ends. Germline V gene data show CDR1 as MDHEN and CDR2 as SYDVKM. The CDR3 extends over 13 amino acids. The CDR3 DNA is TGTGCCAGCAGCCGGGGGGCTATGACTGAAGCTTTCTTT. Its translation: CASSRGAMTEAFF.

The genes are TRBV7-2 and TRBJ1-2; D remains unclear. Germline V gene data show CDR1 as SGHTA and CDR2 as FQGNSA. V lost 3 bases, J lost 4 bases, and 15 bases lay in between. The CDR3 runs 15 residues. Here the CDR3 reads CASSFARLEGYGYTF. CDR3 coding DNA: TGTGCCAGCAGCTTCGCCCGACTGGAGGGCTATGGCTACACCTTC. Full variable domain (rest looked up from reference TRBV7-2 and TRBJ1-2): GAGVSQSPSNKVTEKGKDVELRCDPISGHTALYWYRQSLGQGLEFLIYFQGNSAPDKSGLPSDRFSAERTGGSVSTLTIQRTQQEDSAVYLCASSFARLEGYGYTFGSGTRLTVV.